This T cell receptor (beta chain) was captured in a study of CD8 T cells in ankylosing spondylitis. The sample holds a few counts of this clonotype. As yet, its antigen is unknown. Quantitative 5'-RACE with molecular barcodes generated TCR beta libraries. TCRdb fed the 5' RACE reads into MiXCR, producing one record per CDR3 protein. The sample contains about 840,000 distinct CDR3 sequences, around 11% of which appear only once. Germline-derived CDR1 and CDR2 are MDHEN and SYDVKM. This CDR3 contains 17 residues. The trim removed 7 bases at V and 4 bases at J, leaving 12 bases unmatched. Study findings and constraints: Some of these motif variants have turned up before, in reports on reactive arthritis synovial fluid and blood. Typical of ankylosing spondylitis blood, it appeared, was a TCR beta motif of eight highly homologous variants. Peripheral blood held disease-linked clones only at relatively low frequency, and these were CD8+. Researchers reportedly found disease-linked clones significantly enriched in matched ankylosing spondylitis synovial fluid.

This sequence joins TRBV28 and TRBJ2-2; 10 positions match TRBD2. Material for sequencing was blood, either unsorted or a sorted T cell fraction (not recorded which). The clonotype was recovered from a male donor with ankylosing spondylitis. The CDR3 DNA reads TGTGCCAGCACACTTGGGGGCCTAGCGGGAGTCACCGGGGAGCTGTTTTTT. As protein: CASTLGGLAGVTGELFF.